Listed below are T cell receptor beta chains from one sample, sequenced in a study of CD8+CD57+ T cells in acquired aplastic anemia. Using its own MiXCR run on the reads, TCRdb lists one record per CDR3 protein. The table has 150,000 to 200,000 distinct CDR3 sequences, about 50% seen once. Sequenced input: sorted CD4+, CD8+, or CD8+CD57+ T cells (not recorded which) from PBMCs. These receptors were taken from a human donor with aplastic anemia. Each CDR3 is given with its conserved first and last residue. Each record gives: D gene, J gene, clone size, V gene, CDR3 DNA, CDR3 protein. D genes are given only for firm matches. Rows may omit the clone size; those that give it use once, few, many or a size class.

d_gene: NA; j_gene: TRBJ1-2; abundance: many; v_gene: TRBV2; CDR3nt: TGTGCCAGCAGTGAAAACCCGACAGCCATCTATGGCTACACCTTC; CDR3aa: CASSENPTAIYGYTF
d_gene: TRBD2; j_gene: TRBJ2-7; abundance: few; v_gene: TRBV9; CDR3nt: TGTGCCAGCAGCGTTGAAGGGACGAGGGCGGGAGGCGAGCAGTACTTC; CDR3aa: CASSVEGTRAGGEQYF
d_gene: NA; j_gene: TRBJ2-1; abundance: NA; v_gene: TRBV6-1; CDR3nt: TGTGCCAGCAGGGGGGCCGTAGCGGGCCTTGGCAATGAGCAGTTCTTC; CDR3aa: CASRGAVAGLGNEQFF
d_gene: NA; j_gene: TRBJ1-2; abundance: many; v_gene: TRBV11-3; CDR3nt: TGTGCCAGCAGCCCAGGCGCCAGGGGTGACAATGGCTACACCTTC; CDR3aa: CASSPGARGDNGYTF
d_gene: NA; j_gene: TRBJ2-7; abundance: few; v_gene: TRBV19; CDR3nt: TGTGCCAGTAGTATTCTAGCCAGTAGCTACGAGCAGTACTTC; CDR3aa: CASSILASSYEQYF
d_gene: NA; j_gene: TRBJ2-7; abundance: NA; v_gene: TRBV15; CDR3nt: TGTGCTACCAGCAGAGAAGCGACAAGCTACGCGCAGTACTTC; CDR3aa: CATSREATSYAQYF
d_gene: NA; j_gene: TRBJ1-2; abundance: NA; v_gene: TRBV19; CDR3nt: TGTGCCAGCGAGCTCCCAAACTATGGCTACACCTTC; CDR3aa: CASELPNYGYTF
d_gene: NA; j_gene: TRBJ2-5; abundance: NA; v_gene: TRBV3-1; CDR3nt: TGTGCCAGCAGCCGTAGACAGGGACTATACTTC; CDR3aa: CASSRRQGLYF
d_gene: NA; j_gene: TRBJ1-2; abundance: NA; v_gene: TRBV10-3; CDR3nt: TGTGCCATCACCGAAGACGGGGTAAATGGCTACACCTTC; CDR3aa: CAITEDGVNGYTF
d_gene: NA; j_gene: TRBJ2-6; abundance: once; v_gene: TRBV7-2; CDR3nt: TGTGCCATTAACCGACAGGCGGAGGCCAACGTCCTGACTTTC; CDR3aa: CAINRQAEANVLTF
d_gene: NA; j_gene: TRBJ2-7; abundance: NA; v_gene: TRBV19; CDR3nt: TGTGCCAGTAAGGGTGGGGCGGCCTGGGGCGAGCAGTACTTC; CDR3aa: CASKGGAAWGEQYF
d_gene: NA; j_gene: TRBJ1-3; abundance: NA; v_gene: TRBV2; CDR3nt: TGTGCCAGCAGTGATTGGGGGCGGACCGGGAACACCATATATTTT; CDR3aa: CASSDWGRTGNTIYF
d_gene: NA; j_gene: TRBJ1-1; abundance: NA; v_gene: TRBV11-3; CDR3nt: TGTGCCAGCAGCTCGAGGGGGGACGGGAACACTGAAGCTTTCTTT; CDR3aa: CASSSRGDGNTEAFF
d_gene: TRBD1; j_gene: TRBJ2-7; abundance: once; v_gene: TRBV5-1; CDR3nt: TGCGCCAGCAGCTTACCGGGACAGGGGGCCTACGAGCAGTACTTC; CDR3aa: CASSLPGQGAYEQYF
d_gene: TRBD1; j_gene: TRBJ1-2; abundance: many; v_gene: TRBV19; CDR3nt: TGTGCCAGTAGTATCCCGGCTGGACAGGCCTATGGCTACACCTTC; CDR3aa: CASSIPAGQAYGYTF
d_gene: TRBD2; j_gene: TRBJ2-7; abundance: many; v_gene: TRBV30; CDR3nt: TGTGCCTGGAGTGTCGGACTAGCGGAGGCCTACGAGCAGTACTTC; CDR3aa: CAWSVGLAEAYEQYF
d_gene: TRBD2; j_gene: TRBJ2-7; abundance: few; v_gene: TRBV29-1; CDR3nt: TGCAGCGTAGCACCCCTAGCGGACGAGCAGTACTTC; CDR3aa: CSVAPLADEQYF
d_gene: TRBD2; j_gene: TRBJ2-1; abundance: NA; v_gene: TRBV20-1; CDR3nt: TGCAGTGCCGAGCGGACTAGCGGGATCGCCGGCCATGAGCAGTTCTTC; CDR3aa: CSAERTSGIAGHEQFF
d_gene: NA; j_gene: TRBJ2-7; abundance: many; v_gene: TRBV10-2; CDR3nt: TGCGCCAGCAGTGTAATCGATAGTCTTTCCTACGAGCAGTACTTC; CDR3aa: CASSVIDSLSYEQYF
d_gene: NA; j_gene: TRBJ1-5; abundance: NA; v_gene: TRBV6-1; CDR3nt: TGTGCCAGCAGCGAAGTAAGGGCGGGCGATCAGCCCCAGCATTTT; CDR3aa: CASSEVRAGDQPQHF
d_gene: NA; j_gene: TRBJ1-3; abundance: few; v_gene: TRBV2; CDR3nt: TGTGCCAGCAGTGGTACAGATTCGAACACCATATATTTT; CDR3aa: CASSGTDSNTIYF
d_gene: TRBD2; j_gene: TRBJ2-7; abundance: NA; v_gene: TRBV27; CDR3nt: TGTGCCAGCAGTTTAGCGCGGGGGTCCTACGAGCAGTACTTC; CDR3aa: CASSLARGSYEQYF
d_gene: NA; j_gene: TRBJ2-5; abundance: NA; v_gene: TRBV5-1; CDR3nt: TGCGCCAGCAGCTTGGTCGGGACGGAGCAAGAGACCCAGTACTTC; CDR3aa: CASSLVGTEQETQYF
d_gene: TRBD1; j_gene: TRBJ2-1; abundance: NA; v_gene: TRBV20-1; CDR3nt: TGCAGTGCAGTGAGGGGACAGGGGGCCAACAATGAGCAGTTCTTC; CDR3aa: CSAVRGQGANNEQFF
d_gene: NA; j_gene: TRBJ1-6; abundance: NA; v_gene: TRBV11-1; CDR3nt: TGTGCCAGCAGCTTAGGCACAGTGTCTAATTCACCCCTCCACTTT; CDR3aa: CASSLGTVSNSPLHF
d_gene: NA; j_gene: TRBJ2-3; abundance: many; v_gene: TRBV19; CDR3nt: TGTGCCAGTAGCCCGAGCGCGGGCGGTACGCAGTATTTT; CDR3aa: CASSPSAGGTQYF
d_gene: NA; j_gene: TRBJ2-7; abundance: NA; v_gene: TRBV11-1; CDR3nt: TGTGCCAGCACCGGAGGGGTGCCGGGAGAGATTGGCTACGAGCAGTACTTC; CDR3aa: CASTGGVPGEIGYEQYF
d_gene: NA; j_gene: TRBJ2-5; abundance: many; v_gene: TRBV7-9; CDR3nt: TGTGCCAGCAGCTTGGCAGGGATAGAGACCCAGTACTTC; CDR3aa: CASSLAGIETQYF
d_gene: NA; j_gene: TRBJ1-5; abundance: NA; v_gene: TRBV6-1; CDR3nt: TGTGCCAGCAAGGAAGGGTGGAGCAATCAGCCCCAGCATTTT; CDR3aa: CASKEGWSNQPQHF
d_gene: NA; j_gene: TRBJ1-1; abundance: NA; v_gene: TRBV7-4; CDR3nt: TGTGCCAGCAGCCGTGGGACAAAGGAAGCTTTCTTT; CDR3aa: CASSRGTKEAFF
d_gene: TRBD1; j_gene: TRBJ2-7; abundance: NA; v_gene: TRBV2; CDR3nt: TGTGCCACCGGACAGGGGGCCTACGAGCAGTACTTC; CDR3aa: CATGQGAYEQYF
d_gene: TRBD1; j_gene: TRBJ2-7; abundance: large; v_gene: TRBV7-9; CDR3nt: TGTGCCAGCAGCACCCCCGGGACAGACGAGCAGTACTTC; CDR3aa: CASSTPGTDEQYF
d_gene: NA; j_gene: TRBJ2-7; abundance: once; v_gene: TRBV7-3; CDR3nt: TGTGCCAGCAGCGGTGGGCGAGGCGGGGAGCAGTACTTC; CDR3aa: CASSGGRGGEQYF
d_gene: NA; j_gene: TRBJ1-2; abundance: NA; v_gene: TRBV7-9; CDR3nt: TGTGCCAGCAGCCCGGTGGAGAACTATGGCTACACCTTC; CDR3aa: CASSPVENYGYTF
d_gene: NA; j_gene: TRBJ2-1; abundance: NA; v_gene: TRBV7-9; CDR3nt: TGTGCCAGCAGCTTAGACTGGGCCCCCGGCGATGAGCAGTTCTTC; CDR3aa: CASSLDWAPGDEQFF
d_gene: NA; j_gene: TRBJ2-1; abundance: many; v_gene: TRBV20-1; CDR3nt: TGCAGTGCTAGAGATCGACTATTCAATGAGCAGTTCTTC; CDR3aa: CSARDRLFNEQFF
d_gene: NA; j_gene: TRBJ2-1; abundance: NA; v_gene: TRBV25-1; CDR3nt: TGTGCCAGCAGTGATTTGGGACTGGGGACCTACAATGAGCAGTTCTTC; CDR3aa: CASSDLGLGTYNEQFF
d_gene: NA; j_gene: TRBJ1-3; abundance: NA; v_gene: TRBV4-2; CDR3nt: TGTGCCAGCAGCCAAGGAACAGGGACTGGAAACACCATATATTTT; CDR3aa: CASSQGTGTGNTIYF
d_gene: NA; j_gene: TRBJ1-6; abundance: many; v_gene: TRBV15; CDR3nt: TGTGCCACCAGCAGTACAGGGAATAATTCACCCCTCCACTTT; CDR3aa: CATSSTGNNSPLHF
d_gene: NA; j_gene: TRBJ2-7; abundance: many; v_gene: TRBV19; CDR3nt: TGTGCCAGTAGCCTCGGACCCCACTACGAGCAGTACTTC; CDR3aa: CASSLGPHYEQYF
d_gene: TRBD2; j_gene: TRBJ2-2; abundance: NA; v_gene: TRBV7-7; CDR3nt: TGTGCTAGCGGGACCGGGGGCGCGAACACCGGGGAGCTGTTTTTT; CDR3aa: CASGTGGANTGELFF
d_gene: NA; j_gene: TRBJ2-1; abundance: NA; v_gene: TRBV10-2; CDR3nt: TGCGCCATAACAAAGGACAGCTACAATGAGCAGTTCTTC; CDR3aa: CAITKDSYNEQFF
d_gene: NA; j_gene: TRBJ1-5; abundance: NA; v_gene: TRBV6-1; CDR3nt: TGTGCCAGCAGTCCCTCCTTGGGGGGCGATCAGCCCCAGCATTTT; CDR3aa: CASSPSLGGDQPQHF
d_gene: NA; j_gene: TRBJ2-1; abundance: NA; v_gene: TRBV30; CDR3nt: TGTGCCTGGAGTGCAAGGCAGGATTACAATGAGCAGTTCTTC; CDR3aa: CAWSARQDYNEQFF
d_gene: NA; j_gene: TRBJ1-2; abundance: many; v_gene: TRBV7-2; CDR3nt: TGTGCCAGCAGCTTAGCCCCCAGCTACACCTTC; CDR3aa: CASSLAPSYTF
d_gene: TRBD2; j_gene: TRBJ2-5; abundance: few; v_gene: TRBV20-1; CDR3nt: TGCAGTGCTAGACAAACTAGCGGACAAGAGACCCAGTACTTC; CDR3aa: CSARQTSGQETQYF
d_gene: TRBD1; j_gene: TRBJ1-1; abundance: NA; v_gene: TRBV25-1; CDR3nt: TGTGCCAGCAGCTCAGGGGGAGGGTGGGACACTGAAGCTTTCTTT; CDR3aa: CASSSGGGWDTEAFF
d_gene: NA; j_gene: TRBJ2-1; abundance: many; v_gene: TRBV24-1; CDR3nt: TGTGCCACCAGTGATTTTGAAGGGGACCCAGGTTACAATGAGCAGTTCTTC; CDR3aa: CATSDFEGDPGYNEQFF
d_gene: NA; j_gene: TRBJ2-1; abundance: NA; v_gene: TRBV19; CDR3nt: TGTGCCAGTAGTGAGGCAGCTGGCCCCTACAATGAGCAGTTCTTC; CDR3aa: CASSEAAGPYNEQFF
d_gene: TRBD1; j_gene: TRBJ2-1; abundance: many; v_gene: TRBV19; CDR3nt: TGTGCCAGTAGTTGGGGGCAGGGGGACAATGAGCAGTTCTTC; CDR3aa: CASSWGQGDNEQFF
d_gene: NA; j_gene: TRBJ1-1; abundance: few; v_gene: TRBV6-2/TRBV6-3; CDR3nt: TGTGCCAGCAGTTACCTAGAAGGGTGGGACACTGAAGCTTTCTTT; CDR3aa: CASSYLEGWDTEAFF
d_gene: NA; j_gene: TRBJ1-1; abundance: many; v_gene: TRBV6-5; CDR3nt: TGTGCCAGCTGCTGGGAACCTAACACTGAAGCTTTCTTT; CDR3aa: CASCWEPNTEAFF
d_gene: NA; j_gene: TRBJ2-1; abundance: NA; v_gene: TRBV12-3/TRBV12-4; CDR3nt: TGTGCCAGCAGTTTGGGGGTCTGGCCCTCAGGTGAGCAGTTCTTC; CDR3aa: CASSLGVWPSGEQFF